The TCR beta chain under discussion was sequenced for a study of CD8+ T cells in alopecia areata (dated by TCRdb to the late 2010s). Regarding the study in general: The treated patients took part in an open-label pilot trial in which moderate-to-severe alopecia areata was treated with oral tofacitinib at 5 to 10 mg twice daily. Tofacitinib was given for 6 to 18 months, followed by 6 months of follow-up off drug to assess delayed response and recurrence. Disease severity in treated patients was measured with the SALT score, which quantifies the percentage of affected scalp surface area. High-throughput TCRbeta sequencing was used to examine T cell clonal expansion in alopecia areata in both the C3H/HeJ mouse model and human patients. On the human side, TCRbeta sequencing was run on scalp tissue and on sorted CD4+ and CD8+ peripheral blood T cells from healthy controls and from alopecia areata patients with either patchy or totalis/universalis disease. Biopsies were taken from tofacitinib-treated patients at baseline and at 4 and 24 weeks of treatment, and a later scalp biopsy was taken in several of the tofacitinib-treated patients. Scalp clonality was compared across normal scalp (n=4), patchy alopecia areata scalp (n=8), and alopecia totalis/universalis scalp (n=8). RNA was extracted with the PAXgene miRNA kit for fixed scalp, the miRNeasy kit for PBMCs, and the RNeasy kit for mouse skin. Amplification of TCRbeta CDR3 regions was done by immunoSEQ multiplex PCR using 35 Vbeta forward primers and 13 Jbeta reverse primers.

V loses 6 bases of germline sequence and J loses 3 bases, and the interval between the two ends is 11 bases. The germline V gene specifies SGDLS as CDR1 and YYNGEE as CDR2. The CDR3 measures 13 amino acids from cysteine to phenylalanine. Kept here is only the CDR3 DNA, which spans 39 bases and is read in frame from base 1. Turning to this clone: Its recognized antigen is unknown. No base qualities exist here, and no much larger clone lies one base off it.

Read against the paper, the sample's time point label means: less than five weeks on oral tofacitinib. What this sample's treatment or condition label stands for: oral pan-JAK inhibitor, 5-10 mg twice daily. Lesional scalp punch biopsies and peripheral blood were obtained from alopecia areata patients. PBMCs were isolated by density centrifugation and stained for CD3, CD4 and CD8, and CD4+ and CD8+ T cells were sorted on a FACSAria. Library generation was performed with the immunoSEQ multiplex PCR assay. RNA was extracted from all samples and reverse transcribed into cDNA, which served as template for TCR sequencing. SuperScript III was used for first-strand cDNA synthesis, primed with a 2:1 mix of oligo-dT and random hexamers. A synthetic immune receptor repertoire was used to gauge amplification bias, and whatever bias remained was removed computationally. In the source study's methods: Raw reads were preprocessed to remove errors, and CDR3 was defined according to IMGT conventions as the region from the conserved cysteine to phenylalanine. Clonality was computed by normalizing Shannon entropy by log2 of the number of productive unique TCRs and subtracting the result from 1. Whether each scalp clone was CD4 or CD8 was inferred by checking scalp TCRbeta sequences against the CD4 and CD8 repertoires from sorted blood. TCRdb took this table from immuneACCESS and kept in-frame rearrangements with V and J called. Such tables lack part of the clones; where checked against another copy, unresolved V genes explain under half of the gap, and the rest is unexplained. V and J calls and clone size are those listed in that table; D and trimming were worked out from the DNA. The sample has fewer than 150,000 clones on record, roughly four fifths of them singletons. The biggest ten clones account for 20% to 25% of the sample.

The study at large found these results: Many expanded lesional clones were found to persist in scalp and blood during tofacitinib treatment, and relapse after treatment cessation may be partly explained by this persistence. Because the treated cohort was small and included a single nonresponder, larger studies are needed to assess links between baseline CD8+ expansion and response. Unlike mouse skin, which is dominated by gammadelta T cells, normal human skin has resident alphabeta T cells that are also sequenced, and this complicates analysis of the scalp TCR repertoire. Higher clonality and more expanded CD8+ clones were observed in lesional scalp than in normal scalp, particularly in alopecia totalis/universalis, a finding suggestive of antigenic drive. Shared TCR sequences between patients were less evident than in mice, which may be partly attributable to HLA diversity in the patient population. Scalp clonality and the number of expanded CD8+ clones among the top 100 scalp clones were significantly decreased by tofacitinib.

The chain was built from TRBV9 and TRBJ2-3; the D gene is possibly TRBD1 or TRBD2, with 5 bases matching each. The receptor comes from a human donor with alopecia areata. The specimen was CD8+ T cells sorted from blood, collected at week 4, from a patient treated with tofacitinib. At the DNA level, the sequence is TGTGCCAGCACGAGGGGCCTGACAGATACGCAGTATTTT. Its protein product is CASTRGLTDTQYF.